The clone carrying this T cell receptor (beta chain) appeared a few times. The antigen is not known. This entry is derived from a study of beta chain features in type 1 diabetes. Study details: Patients and healthy donors were similar in age, gender and cell yields. Study findings and constraints: More deletions and fewer insertions at VDJ junctions were found in patients with type 1 diabetes. Patients' naive, central memory and Treg TCRB repertoires seemed closer to one another than those of healthy donors. Amplification by PCR could prefer shorter templates, with the same effect in patients and controls.

Every bit of the isolated RNA underwent reverse transcription, so sequencing read expressed TCRB transcripts. Clones were sequenced by immunoSEQ multiplex PCR, and TCRdb holds only the in-frame ones, with some missing. The sample has 140,000 to 150,000 clones, 8% to 13% seen once. This receptor was taken from a man aged 18 to 29 in good health. Sequencing was performed on naive CD4+ T cells from blood.

This CDR3 is CASSLVGGISYGYTF. The CDR3 DNA sequence: TGCGCCAGCAGCTTGGTGGGGGGGATAAGCTATGGCTACACCTTC. This chain links TRBV5-1 with TRBJ1-2, with a tentative D call TRBD1 (5 bases). Between the trimmed V and J ends, which lost 0 bases and 4 bases, there was a span of 13 bases. Looked up from germline, CDR1 is SGHRS and CDR2 is YFSETQ. The CDR3 spans 15 residues.